What follows are 5 T cell receptor beta chains derived from one specimen sequenced in a study of blood T cell repertoires in COVID-19. TCRdb's copy holds only in-frame clones and misses some; the assay was immunoSEQ multiplex PCR. The repertoire has 340,000 or so clones, approximately 86% of them found once; the top ten carry 4% to 5%. The specimen was PBMCs or T cells enriched from blood (not recorded which). These receptor sequences come from a woman in her 40s with acute COVID-19.

In DNA, the CDR3 is TGTGCCAGCAGGACAGGGTGGAGTAGCAATCAGCCCCAGCATTTT. This codes for CASRTGWSSNQPQHF. The chain is built from TRBV6-5 and TRBJ1-5; 7 bases map to TRBD1. Germline CDR1 and CDR2: MNHEY and SVGAGI. CDR3 length: 15 amino acids. Trimming took 6 bases from V and 0 from J; bases not matched to a gene: 5.

The V call is TRBV16, the J call TRBJ1-4; possible D gene TRBD1, 5 bases. Looked up from germline, CDR1 is KGHSY and CDR2 is FQNENV. The CDR3 totals 14 residues. Trimming shortened V by 4 bases and J by 7 bases, and 13 bases separated the two germline ends. The CDR3 loop reads CASSLPRQIEKLFF. For the CDR3, the DNA is TGTGCCAGCAGCCTACCCCGACAGATTGAAAAACTGTTTTTT.

This clone has a handful of counts. The chain employs TRBV18 and TRBJ1-1, with a weak D call TRBD1 (5 bases). This CDR3 is 15 amino acids long. V lost 2 bases and J lost 3, with 13 bases in between. Germline values: CDR1 KGHSH, CDR2 LQKENI. The CDR3 loop is CASSPGAGGDTEAFF. The CDR3 DNA sequence: TGTGCCAGCTCACCAGGGGCCGGTGGGGACACTGAAGCTTTCTTT.

This clone came up a few times. The chain carries TRBV7-2 and TRBJ1-2, with a tentative D call TRBD1 (6 bases). Germline V gene data show CDR1 as SGHTA and CDR2 as FQGNSA. There are 16 residues in the CDR3. V lost 1 base, J lost 4 bases, and 16 bases lay in between. For the CDR3, the DNA is TGTGCCAGCAGCTTAGTGTCCGGGGGGCAAGGCTATGGCTACACCTTC. Residues: CASSLVSGGQGYGYTF.

This clone is a singleton in its sample. The rearrangement uses TRBV5-6 and TRBJ1-5; TRBD1 is a possible D gene (6 bases). Trimming took off 4 bases at V and 7 bases at J, with 12 bases between the two ends. Germline CDR1 reads SGHDT; CDR2 reads YYEEEE. The CDR3 spans 13 residues. The CDR3 is CASSRTVHQPQHF. CDR3 in DNA: TGTGCCAGCAGCCGGACAGTCCACCAGCCCCAGCATTTT.